The next 3 T cell receptor beta chains were all read from a single sample in a study of T-cell reconstitution after alpha-beta-depleted transplantation in children. Preparation of the TCRbeta library used unique molecular identifiers. TCRdb re-derived calls from the PCR reads in MiXCR, one entry per CDR3 protein. The table records about 420,000 distinct CDR3 sequences, 16% of them present only once. Source: PBMCs, mostly from graft donor cells, taken 360 days after TCRalphabeta/CD19-depleted stem cell transplant. Receptors were obtained from a boy younger than two who had a stem cell transplant for Wiskott-Aldrich syndrome, so the T cells may come from the graft donor.

The V and J genes are TRBV28 and TRBJ2-3; perhaps TRBD2 as D (6 bases). Trimming cost V 6 bases and J 0 bases, with 13 bases left between them. The CDR3 length is 15 residues. CDR1 is MDHEN, CDR2 SYDVKM, per germline. The DNA for the CDR3 is TGTGCCAGCAGCTACACCGGGACTAGCACAGATACGCAGTATTTT. It translates to CASSYTGTSTDTQYF. The full variable domain, rest sourced from reference TRBV28 and TRBJ2-3, is DVKVTQSSRYLVKRTGEKVFLECVQDMDHENMFWYRQDPGLGLRLIYFSYDVKMKEKGDIPEGYSVSREKKERFSLILESASTNQTSMYLCASSYTGTSTDTQYFGPGTRLTVL.

This clonotype has more than one count but fewer than ten. The chain has TRBV7-7 and TRBJ2-5; no firm D call. The V and J ends lost 1 base and 5 bases respectively, with 11 bases between them. In germline, CDR1 is SSHAT, CDR2 FNYEAQ (reference sequence). The CDR3 length is 14 residues. CDR3 residues: CASSLGSQEETQYF. In DNA form, the CDR3 reads TGTGCCAGCAGCTTAGGTAGTCAGGAGGAGACCCAGTACTTC.

This clonotype was seen more than once but under ten times. V gene TRBV14 combines with J gene TRBJ2-2; 9 bases agree with TRBD1. Germline V gene sequence: CDR1 SGHDN, CDR2 FVKESK. Trimming cost V 5 bases and J 6 bases; bases outside gene matches: 7. This CDR3 contains 15 residues. The chain's CDR3 is CASSEGQGIPGELFF. CDR3 DNA sequence: TGTGCCAGCAGCGAGGGACAGGGCATCCCCGGGGAGCTGTTTTTT.